What follows are 11 T cell receptor beta chains derived from one specimen sequenced in a study of T-cell memory formation after mild COVID-19. TCRdb processed the 5' RACE reads anew with MiXCR; each CDR3 protein has one entry. The table lists roughly 600,000 distinct CDR3 sequences, about 20% of them singletons, with about 12% in the top ten. The material sequenced was PBMCs or a T cell subset sorted from them (not recorded which). The receptors were sampled from an adult woman who had mild COVID-19 (a few samples of this study predate the infection). Cell type and time point are not known.

The J gene is TRBJ1-1, the V gene TRBV29-1; no clear D gene. Germline CDR1 SQVTM, CDR2 ANQGSEA. V lost 1 base and J lost 11, with 11 bases in between. The CDR3 sequence is 11 residues long. The CDR3 is CSVEGALRAFF. CDR3 nucleotides: TGCAGCGTTGAAGGGGCGCTCAGGGCTTTCTTT.

A few counts support this clonotype. The chain joins TRBV24-1 to TRBJ2-1; D is undetermined. The germline V gene has CDR1 KGHDR and CDR2 SFDVKD. Trimming removed 4 bases from V and 9 bases from J, with 12 bases in between. The CDR3 covers 13 residues. CDR3: CATSDPGVGEQFF. CDR3 bases: TGTGCCACCAGTGACCCTGGGGTGGGTGAGCAGTTCTTC.

V and J are TRBV30 and TRBJ2-5; D is unclear. Trimming cost V 3 bases and J 7 bases, with 18 bases left between them. Germline assignment: CDR1 GTSNPN and CDR2 SVGIG (reference sequence). This CDR3 is built from 14 residues. The chain's CDR3 is CAWSATSHMGTQYF. CDR3 coding DNA: TGTGCCTGGAGCGCTACCTCCCACATGGGGACCCAGTACTTC. Using reference TRBV30 and TRBJ2-5 for the parts outside the CDR3, the full variable domain is SQTIHQWPATLVQPVGSPLSLECTVEGTSNPNLYWYRQAAGRGLQLLFYSVGIGQISSEVPQNLSASRPQDRQFILSSKKLLLSDSGFYLCAWSATSHMGTQYFGPGTRLLVL.

The V and J genes are TRBV9 and TRBJ2-3; TRBD2 aligns across 8 bases. Trimming cost V 3 bases and J 2 bases; bases outside gene matches: 5. Germline assignment: CDR1 SGDLS and CDR2 YYNGEE. The CDR3 is 15 residues long. CDR3 sequence: CASSASAGDTDTQYF. The CDR3 DNA sequence: TGTGCCAGCAGCGCCTCAGCGGGGGACACAGATACGCAGTATTTT.

The chain employs TRBV7-7 and TRBJ2-1; TRBD2 aligns across 8 bases. J gave up 3 bases and V 1 base, and 5 bases lay outside the gene matches. Germline lookup yields CDR1 SSHAT and CDR2 FNYEAQ (reference sequence). The CDR3 runs to 16 residues. The CDR3 reads CASSLVAGGDYNEQFF. For the CDR3, the DNA is TGTGCCAGCAGCTTAGTGGCCGGGGGGGACTACAATGAGCAGTTCTTC.

This clonotype was found a few times. CDR3 loop: CASSRGDSGANVLTF. CDR3 nucleotide sequence: TGTGCCAGCAGCCGGGGGGACTCTGGGGCCAACGTCCTGACTTTC. The gene calls are TRBV9 and TRBJ2-6; the match to TRBD2 covers 7 bases. The V segment lost 4 bases and the J segment 0 bases; nucleotides outside the gene matches: 1. Germline V lookup: CDR1 SGDLS, CDR2 YYNGEE. The CDR3 loop spans 15 amino acids. Variable domain in full (rest from reference TRBV9 and TRBJ2-6): DSGVTQTPKHLITATGQRVTLRCSPRSGDLSVYWYQQSLDQGLQFLIQYYNGEERAKGNILERFSAQQFPDLHSELNLSSLELGDSALYFCASSRGDSGANVLTFGAGSRLTVL.

The rearrangement links TRBV18 to TRBJ2-7, with a tentative D call TRBD1 (6 bases). This CDR3 is built from 13 residues. In germline, CDR1 is KGHSH, CDR2 LQKENI. Trimming took off 6 bases at V and 5 bases at J, with 14 bases between the two ends. The CDR3 reads CASSPIEGDEQYF. CDR3 sequence (DNA): TGTGCCAGCTCCCCAATAGAGGGGGACGAGCAGTACTTC.

V usage is TRBV30 and J usage is TRBJ2-1, with 14 nucleotides matching TRBD2. The length of the CDR3 is 15 residues. Per germline, CDR1 GTSNPN and CDR2 SVGIG (reference sequence). V gave up 4 bases and J gave up 7 bases; unmatched junction bases: 6. The CDR3 DNA sequence: TGTGCCTGGACCCGACTAGCGGGGGGGCAAAATGAGCAGTTCTTC. It codes for CAWTRLAGGQNEQFF.

J is TRBJ2-7 and V is TRBV7-9; D tentatively fits TRBD1 or TRBD2 (5 bases each). Germline V gene sequence: CDR1 SEHNR, CDR2 FQNEAQ (reference sequence). The V end lost 5 bases, the J end lost 3 bases, and 17 bases lay between the germline ends. The length of the CDR3 is 15 residues. CDR3 residues: CASSPLGVRFYEQYF. The CDR3 coding sequence is TGTGCCAGCAGCCCTTTGGGGGTAAGATTCTACGAGCAGTACTTC.

This chain links TRBV14 with TRBJ2-3; 10 positions agree with TRBD2. The germline V gene encodes CDR1 SGHDN and CDR2 FVKESK. V lost 2 bases to trimming and J lost 1 base; unmatched junction nucleotides: 9. CDR3 length equals 18 residues. The CDR3 loop is CASSQLLAGRYGTDTQYF. CDR3 sequence (DNA): TGTGCCAGCAGCCAACTACTAGCGGGGAGGTATGGCACAGATACGCAGTATTTT.

This clonotype occurred many times. The chain links TRBV27 to TRBJ1-1; no firm D call. The length of the CDR3 is 11 residues. Per germline, CDR1 MNHEY and CDR2 SMNVEV (reference sequence). The V end was cut by 5 bases, the J end by 4 bases, with 5 bases between. The CDR3 coding sequence is TGTGCCAGCAGTGGAGGCACTGAAGCTTTCTTT. Translating gives CASSGGTEAFF.